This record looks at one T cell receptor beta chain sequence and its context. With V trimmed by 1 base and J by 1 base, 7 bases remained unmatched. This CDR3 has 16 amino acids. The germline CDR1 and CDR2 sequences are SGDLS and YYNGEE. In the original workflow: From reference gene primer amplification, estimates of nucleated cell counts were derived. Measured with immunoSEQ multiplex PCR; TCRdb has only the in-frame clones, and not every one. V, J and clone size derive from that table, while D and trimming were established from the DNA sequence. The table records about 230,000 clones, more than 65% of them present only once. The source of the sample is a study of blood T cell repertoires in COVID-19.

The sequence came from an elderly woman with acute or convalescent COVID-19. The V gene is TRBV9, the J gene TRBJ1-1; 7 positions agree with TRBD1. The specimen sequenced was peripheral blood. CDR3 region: CASSVTDRVRNTEAFF. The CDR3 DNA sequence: TGTGCCAGCAGCGTAACCGACAGGGTTAGGAACACTGAAGCTTTCTTT.